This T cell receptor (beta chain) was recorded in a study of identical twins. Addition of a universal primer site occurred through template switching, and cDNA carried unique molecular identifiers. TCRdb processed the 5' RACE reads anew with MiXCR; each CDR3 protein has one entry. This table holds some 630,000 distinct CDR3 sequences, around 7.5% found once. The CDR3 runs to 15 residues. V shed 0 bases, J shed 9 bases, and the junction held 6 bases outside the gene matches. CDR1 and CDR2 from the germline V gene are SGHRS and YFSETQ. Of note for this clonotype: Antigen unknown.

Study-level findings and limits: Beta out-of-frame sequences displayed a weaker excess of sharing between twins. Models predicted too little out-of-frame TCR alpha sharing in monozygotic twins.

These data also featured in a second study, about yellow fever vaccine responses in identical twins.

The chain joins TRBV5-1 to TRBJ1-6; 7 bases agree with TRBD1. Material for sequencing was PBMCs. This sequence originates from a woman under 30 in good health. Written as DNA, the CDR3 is TGCGCCAGCAGCTTGGGGCAGGGGGGAAGTTCACCCCTCCACTTT. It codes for CASSLGQGGSSPLHF.